This T cell receptor beta chain was captured by sequencing in a study of T-cell memory formation after mild COVID-19. Points from the study as a whole: Contracting CD4+ clones lay largely in CM and EM, with CD8+ ones residing in EMRA. Cross-reactive memory seemingly joined, as some responding clones were found in pre-infection memory. CD4+ bias marked clones expanding day 15 to 37, unlike balanced contracting clones.

The V and J ends lost 3 bases and 3 bases, in that order; junction bases with no gene match: 5. The CDR3 sequence is 14 residues long. Germline V gives CDR1 MNHEY, CDR2 SMNVEV (reference sequence). TCRdb recomputed calls from the 5' RACE reads with MiXCR, one row per CDR3 protein. The table lists 150,000 or so distinct CDR3 sequences, around 15% of them singletons. This clonotype came up a few times. Its antigen is as yet unknown. This chain links TRBV27 with TRBJ2-7, with 7 bases aligning to TRBD2. The material sequenced was PBMCs or a T cell subset sorted from them (not recorded which). This receptor was obtained from an adult woman who had mild COVID-19 (a few samples of this study predate the infection). Cell type and time point are not known. The CDR3 region has the DNA TGTGCCAGCAGTTTTGGGGGAGGGCACTACGAGCAGTACTTC. This gives the protein CASSFGGGHYEQYF.